This T cell receptor beta chain was captured in a study of graft-versus-host responses after intestinal transplantation. Study-level results: Peak circulating GvH clone levels tracked with early post-transplant HvG declines. Clonal ratios of graft-versus-host to host-versus-graft in allografts were high for patients exhibiting graft-donor T cell macrochimerism.

Method: immunoSEQ multiplex PCR; TCRdb's copy keeps in-frame clones and lacks some. This table holds 35,000 to 45,000 clones, around 94% found once. Concerning this clone: Its antigen is not identified.

This CDR3 has 14 amino acids. CDR1 and CDR2 from the germline V gene are SGHVS and FQNEAQ. This clonotype originated in a human patient who received an intestinal transplant, so some T cells may come from the graft donor. V and J are TRBV7-8 and TRBJ2-5; TRBD1 might be the D (5 bases). The last part of the DNA fits TRBJ2-7 better; the J call may be wrong. The starting material was PBMCs, obtained 16 days after intestinal transplant. The CDR3 loop reads CASSLAGRVYEQYF. DNA for the CDR3: TGTGCCAGCAGCTTAGCGGGGCGCGTCTACGAGCAGTACTTC.